This T cell receptor (beta chain) was recorded in a study of cytomegalovirus exposure and HLA in healthy donors. Study-wide results and limits: The HLA-A and HLA-B alleles of most subjects were reportedly predicted accurately from TCR beta sequences. Later work found that TCR association rates differed between HLA loci; DRB1 had the most and HLA-C the fewest. Associated with HLA alleles at 0.05 false discovery rate in a later analysis were some 18,000 TCR beta sequences.

As for this clone: What it binds is unknown.

The germline V gene has CDR1 SNHLY and CDR2 FYNNEI. Trimming took 4 bases from V and 3 from J; bases not matched to a gene: 8. This CDR3 spans 16 amino acids. Vbeta (60) and Jbeta (13) primers were used in the PCR. In the original workflow: A later analysis tallied about 80 million unique TCR beta chains, 8.5 million to 11 million of them shared. Here immunoSEQ multiplex PCR was the method, and the copy in TCRdb shows in-frame clones only, minus some. V and J calls and clone size are given by that table; D and trimming were obtained from the DNA. The sample totals some 120,000 clones. This rearrangement joins TRBV2 to TRBJ1-4; 7 positions match TRBD1. Sequencing input: PBMCs. The receptor was derived from a woman in her fifties or sixties in good health and CMV-seronegative. This CDR3 reads CASSVLNRGSNEKLFF. CDR3 bases: TGTGCCAGCAGTGTCTTGAACAGGGGTTCTAATGAAAAACTGTTTTTT.